This T cell receptor beta chain came from a study of CD8 T cells in ankylosing spondylitis. Study-level points and caveats: A motif of 7 to 9 highly homologous TCR beta variants was seen as apparently characteristic of ankylosing spondylitis blood. Significant enrichment of disease-linked clones was reportedly seen in matched ankylosing spondylitis synovial fluid.

With 3 bases removed from V and 4 bases from J, the gap between germline ends came to 10 bases. This CDR3 has 13 amino acids. Germline loops: CDR1 SGHVS, CDR2 FNYEAQ. Each TCR beta library was made by quantitative 5'-RACE that incorporated molecular barcodes. Via MiXCR, TCRdb re-called the 5' RACE reads, giving one row per CDR3 protein. The sample consists of about 220,000 distinct CDR3 sequences, 7% to 8% of them appearing once. As to this clonotype: The target antigen is unknown.

Input material: blood, either unsorted or a sorted T cell fraction (not recorded which). The gene calls are TRBV7-6 and TRBJ2-7, with D perhaps being TRBD1 or TRBD2 (5 bases each). The sequence was obtained from a male donor with ankylosing spondylitis. Here the CDR3 DNA reads TGTGCCAGCAGCTTCGGGGACGGGTACGAGCAGTACTTC. Protein: CASSFGDGYEQYF.